The source of this T cell receptor (beta chain) is a study of technical replicates of blood from a few donors (dated by TCRdb to about 2017). Unmatched junction bases come to 3, with V trimmed by 1 base and J by 10 bases. The CDR3, from cysteine to phenylalanine, totals 14 residues. Only the CDR3 part of the read is kept: 42 bases, read in frame from the first base. CDR1 MGHRA and CDR2 YSYEKL were looked up in the germline V gene. Concerning this clone: What this receptor recognizes is not known. The input lacks base qualities; no much larger clone sits a single base away.

The library was made by the immunoSEQ multiplex PCR assay. TCRdb stores this immuneACCESS table with in-frame sequences only. Part of the clones is absent; in the studies checked, under half of the shortfall reflects unresolved V genes, and no reason is known for the rest. Here the sample has around 69,000 clones; about 96% occur a single time. The ten largest account for around 0.2% of the sample. This receptor was identified in a human donor in good health. The chain uses TRBV4-1 and TRBJ2-2; 10 junctional bases match TRBD2. The specimen sequenced was T cells isolated from PBMCs. The DNA is as follows: TGCGCCAGCAGCCAAGGGACTAGCGGCACGGAGCTGTTTTTT. Protein translation: CASSQGTSGTELFF.